This is a list of T cell receptor beta chains from one sample in a study of a mutant IDH1 vaccine in newly diagnosed glioma. Generated by immunoSEQ multiplex PCR, the TCRdb table keeps only in-frame clones and is missing some. The table lists roughly 26,000 clones, around 78% of them singletons. Antigens of these TCRs are unknown. The material was PBMCs, obtained from a glioma patient whose treatment included an IDH1 peptide vaccine. These receptors all stem from a young man with glioma. Both conserved end residues are part of each CDR3. D genes are given only for firm matches. The size of a clone is reported for some rows only, either as once, few or many, or as a class for expanded clones.

size	length	D	V	J	DNA	CDR3
NA	14	NA	TRBV6-5	TRBJ1-1	TGTGCCAGCAGTTTTGGGCCGAGTCGCACTGAAGCTTTCTTT	CASSFGPSRTEAFF
NA	12	NA	TRBV6-5	TRBJ1-5	TGTGCCAGCAGTGGCCGTGGACAGCCCCAGCATTTT	CASSGRGQPQHF
NA	10	NA	TRBV20-1	TRBJ1-1	TGCAGTGCCTTAGACGCTGCGGCTTTCTTT	CSALDAAAFF
once	16	TRBD1	TRBV7-9	TRBJ1-1	TGTGCCAGCAGCAAGGGACAGGGGGCGTTCTCGACTGAAGCTTTCTTT	CASSKGQGAFSTEAFF
NA	16	TRBD1	TRBV5-1	TRBJ1-2	TGCGCCAGCAGCCGCACCCAACAGGGGGCCCTCTATGGCTACACCTTC	CASSRTQQGALYGYTF
NA	14	TRBD1	TRBV5-1	TRBJ1-6	TGCGCCAGCAGCAGGGACAGGGTTAATTCACCCCTCCACTTT	CASSRDRVNSPLHF
NA	15	TRBD2	TRBV5-1	TRBJ2-2	TGCGCCAGCAGCCAGTTACGGGGGGACACCGGGGAGCTGTTTTTT	CASSQLRGDTGELFF
NA	13	NA	TRBV27	TRBJ2-5	TGTGCCAGCGGGCGGGACTCCCAAGAGACCCAGTACTTC	CASGRDSQETQYF
NA	13	NA	TRBV29-1	TRBJ2-5	TGCAGCGTGGACAGTGGCCAAGGGGAGACCCAGTACTTC	CSVDSGQGETQYF
NA	15	NA	TRBV18	TRBJ2-1	TGTGCCAGCTCACCTGTGGGCAGGGGAAACAATGAGCAGTTCTTC	CASSPVGRGNNEQFF
few	13	NA	TRBV6-4	TRBJ1-1	TGTGCCAGCAGTGACTCCCAGGAGACTGAAGCTTTCTTT	CASSDSQETEAFF
NA	14	NA	TRBV7-9	TRBJ2-5	TGTGCCAGCAGCTTTTACCAAAAAGGAGAGACCCAGTACTTC	CASSFYQKGETQYF
few	16	NA	TRBV18	TRBJ1-6	TGTGCCAGCTCAGGAGGTAGAGGGGCGTTTAATTCACCCCTCCACTTT	CASSGGRGAFNSPLHF
NA	14	NA	TRBV30	TRBJ2-1	TGTGCCTGGAGTTTAGGGGGCGCGGGGAATGAGCAGTTCTTC	CAWSLGGAGNEQFF
NA	15	NA	TRBV14	TRBJ2-7	TGTGCCAGCAGCCAGGAGCAGCAGGGGAATTACGAGCAGTACTTC	CASSQEQQGNYEQYF
NA	14	NA	TRBV5-6	TRBJ2-3	TGTGCCAGCAGCTCACGGGGGTATACAGATACGCAGTATTTT	CASSSRGYTDTQYF
NA	14	TRBD2	TRBV27	TRBJ2-7	TGTGCCAGCAGCAGAGGACTAGCGGGGGGTGAGCAGTACTTC	CASSRGLAGGEQYF
NA	15	TRBD1	TRBV30	TRBJ2-1	TGTGCCTGGGATATAGACAGGGGCCTATTCAATGAGCAGTTCTTC	CAWDIDRGLFNEQFF
once	13	NA	TRBV10-3	TRBJ2-2	TGTGCCATCGGTTCAGGGAACACCGGGGAGCTGTTTTTT	CAIGSGNTGELFF
NA	14	NA	TRBV2	TRBJ1-5	TGTGCCAGCAGGAAAGACAACCGCAATCAGCCCCAGCATTTT	CASRKDNRNQPQHF
once	13	NA	TRBV5-4	TRBJ1-1	TGTGCCAGCAGGGTCCAGACGAACACTGAAGCTTTCTTT	CASRVQTNTEAFF
NA	17	NA	TRBV4-1	TRBJ2-3	TGCGCCAGCAGCCAACCAGACGAACGCAAGTTGGCAGATACGCAGTATTTT	CASSQPDERKLADTQYF
NA	17	TRBD1	TRBV27	TRBJ1-2	TGTGCCAGCAGTTCCTATACTAATCGAGACAGGGACACTGGCTACACCTTC	CASSSYTNRDRDTGYTF
NA	15	TRBD2	TRBV5-1	TRBJ2-3	TGCGCCAGCAGCCCCCCTAGCGGGGACACAGATACGCAGTATTTT	CASSPPSGDTDTQYF
NA	14	NA	TRBV30	TRBJ2-3	TGTGCCTGGAGTAGACGGGGTAGCACAGATACGCAGTATTTT	CAWSRRGSTDTQYF
NA	12	NA	TRBV6-1	TRBJ2-2	TGTGCCAGCACAGGGTTGGCCGGGGAGCTGTTTTTT	CASTGLAGELFF
NA	16	TRBD1	TRBV4-1	TRBJ2-7	TGCGCCAGCAGCCAACCGACCGGGGACAGCCCCTACGAGCAGTACTTC	CASSQPTGDSPYEQYF
NA	14	NA	TRBV6-5	TRBJ1-2	TGTGCCAGCAGTTATTTCGGACAGAACTATGGCTACACCTTC	CASSYFGQNYGYTF
NA	15	NA	TRBV4-3	TRBJ1-2	TGCGCCAGCAGCCAAGAACTCATCGCTAACTATGGCTACACCTTC	CASSQELIANYGYTF
few	12	NA	TRBV29-1	TRBJ2-7	TGCAGCGTTGATCTGGGGGGAAGGGAGCAGTACTTC	CSVDLGGREQYF
NA	15	NA	TRBV4-1	TRBJ2-3	TGCGCCAGCAGCCAAGAGCCAGTCGGAGGGGATACGCAGTATTTT	CASSQEPVGGDTQYF
few	17	TRBD2	TRBV5-4	TRBJ2-3	TGTGCCAGCAGCCCAGAAGGTCTAGCGGGAGGCTCCGTTACGCAGTATTTT	CASSPEGLAGGSVTQYF
NA	11	NA	TRBV20-1	TRBJ2-3	TGCAGTGCTGGAGAGGCAGATACGCAGTATTTT	CSAGEADTQYF
NA	19	TRBD2	TRBV9	TRBJ2-2	TGTGCCAGCAGCGTAATAGGCGGGGGGGTTCCAGCGAACACCGGGGAGCTGTTTTTT	CASSVIGGGVPANTGELFF
NA	17	NA	TRBV5-1	TRBJ2-2	TGCGCCAGCAGCTTGTCATCCGTAAGCCCGAACACCGGGGAGCTGTTTTTT	CASSLSSVSPNTGELFF
once	15	NA	TRBV5-1	TRBJ1-4	TGCGCCAGCAGCTTGGGGGCTGCAACTAATGAAAAACTGTTTTTT	CASSLGAATNEKLFF
NA	14	TRBD1	TRBV29-1	TRBJ1-2	TGCAGCGTTGGAGGACAGGGAAGCCCCTATGGCTACACCTTC	CSVGGQGSPYGYTF
NA	15	NA	TRBV6-5	TRBJ2-7	TGTGCCAGCAGTTACTCGAAGGAGAGGGGAGACGAGCAGTACTTC	CASSYSKERGDEQYF
NA	15	NA	TRBV19	TRBJ1-5	TGTGCCAGTAGTATTGAATGGGGCAGGCATCAGCCCCAGCATTTT	CASSIEWGRHQPQHF